This TCR beta chain was observed in a study of Graves' ophthalmopathy and Graves' hyperthyroidism. The CDR3 loop spans 14 amino acids. Germline CDR1 is LNHNV and CDR2 is YYDKDF (reference sequence). Trimming shortened V by 0 bases and J by 5 bases, and 10 bases separated the two germline ends. For repertoire sequencing, the TCR beta CDR3 regions were amplified from RNA transcripts. In the first round, RT-PCR was carried out with HTBI primers, and a multiplex PCR formed the second round. Each CDR3 protein is one row after TCRdb ran MiXCR on the multiplex PCR reads. The sample has hundreds of thousands of distinct CDR3 sequences, more than 20% seen once. Study observations and caveats: The model achieved 70.59% sensitivity and 72% to 85% specificity for ophthalmopathy progression. The blood repertoire also included most expanded thyroid clonotypes above 0.001 frequency.

Details on this clonotype: Its specificity is unknown.

This clonotype was sampled from a woman in her late teens or twenties with stable Graves' hyperthyroidism. Sequencing used peripheral blood. The J gene is TRBJ2-5, the V gene TRBV15; D assignment may be TRBD1 or TRBD2 (5 bases each). CDR3 residues: CATSRETGGETQYF. The CDR3 nucleotides are TGTGCCACCAGCAGAGAAACAGGCGGGGAGACCCAGTACTTC.